This record concerns one T cell receptor beta chain sequence. V lost 2 bases and J lost 2, with 7 bases in between. This CDR3 is built from 13 residues. Germline V gives CDR1 SGHAT, CDR2 FQNNGV. This sample stems from a study of OX40 agonist ivuxolimab in advanced cancers. Overall study: The mean age was roughly 60 years, ranging from 23 to 79, with around four fifths of participants male.

Assay: immunoSEQ multiplex PCR; the TCRdb copy retains only in-frame clones and omits some. The sample records roughly 13,000 clones, around 74% being singletons. The J gene is TRBJ2-7, the V gene TRBV11-2; D is uncertain. This material consisted of CD4+ or CD8+ T cells sorted from blood, taken in a trial of the OX40 agonist ivuxolimab. This TCR was sampled from an adult with an advanced solid tumor such as melanoma, head and neck, liver or kidney cancer. The CDR3 protein is CASSLRPTYEQYF. The DNA for the CDR3 is TGTGCCAGCAGCTTAAGGCCGACCTACGAGCAGTACTTC.